Reported below is one T cell receptor (beta chain). The antigen is undetermined. The input for sorted-subset replicate PCRs was approximately 190 ng DNA, some 30,000 T cell genomes. Measured with immunoSEQ multiplex PCR; TCRdb has only the in-frame clones, and not every one. The sample shows approximately 980,000 clones, about three quarters of them seen only once. The data belong to a study of shared clonotypes between healthy human individuals. Study results and caveats: In contrast to clonotypes shared by all four donors, non-shared clonotypes had lower generation probabilities. Naive subsets tended to show greater estimated richness than memory subsets.

Trimming took 4 bases from V and 7 from J, leaving 10 bases between them. The CDR3 is 12 amino acids. Germline loops: CDR1 SEHNR, CDR2 FQNEAQ (reference sequence). This chain connects TRBV7-9 to TRBJ1-1, with D unclear. This clonotype originated in a man in his late teens or twenties in good health. Sequencing was done on a sample of memory CD4+ T cells sorted from blood. The subset was: CD45RA-negative fraction. The CDR3 DNA is TGTGCCAGCAGCTCCCCACGGGGTGAAGCTTTCTTT. As protein: CASSSPRGEAFF. Full variable domain (remainder filled in from reference TRBV7-9 and TRBJ1-1): DTGVSQNPRHKITKRGQNVTFRCDPISEHNRLYWYRQTLGQGPEFLTYFQNEAQLEKSRLLSDRFSAERPKGSFSTLEIQRTEQGDSAMYLCASSSPRGEAFFGQGTRLTVV.